This T cell receptor beta chain comes out of a study of blood T cells in healthy people across ages. Findings of the study overall: Per million T cells, TCR beta diversity dropped about linearly as age rose.

Comments on this clonotype: Its antigen remains unknown.

For the second PCR, which ran for roughly 7 to 11 cycles, a sample-barcoded 5' primer and a J-beta primer mix were used. Template switching added a 12-random-nucleotide identifier to every cDNA molecule. Each CDR3 protein gets one entry after TCRdb re-called the 5' RACE reads with MiXCR. The sample lists approximately 1.5 million distinct CDR3 sequences, approximately 43% occurring once. V was cut by 1 base and J by 4 bases, with 11 bases left in between. Germline CDR1 MGHRA, CDR2 YSYEKL. This CDR3 comprises 15 residues. The source is a young woman in good health. The chain joins TRBV4-1 to TRBJ1-3; no clear D. Source material: blood. The CDR3 DNA follows: TGCGCCAGCAGCCAAGTCGTGTATCTCGGAAACACCATATATTTT. Its translation: CASSQVVYLGNTIYF.